Here is one T cell receptor beta chain with its context. TCRdb keeps only in-frame clones here, not all; method: immunoSEQ multiplex PCR. The sample has around 150,000 clones, around four fifths seen once. This specimen belongs to a study of T cell responses to AZD1222 COVID-19 vaccine. The CDR3 runs to 15 residues. The junction had 9 bases not matched to a gene; V was cut back by 7 bases and J by 0 bases. The germline V gene encodes CDR1 GTSNPN and CDR2 SVGIG (reference sequence). V gene TRBV30 combines with J gene TRBJ1-1; 9 bases align to TRBD1. The material was peripheral blood, obtained on day 0 of AZD1222 vaccination. This TCR was recovered from an adult in good health. The CDR3 region is CALVQGAFLNTEAFF. The CDR3 DNA reads as TGTGCCTTAGTACAGGGGGCCTTTTTGAACACTGAAGCTTTCTTT.